A single sample is the source of the 24 T cell receptor beta chains below, sequenced in a study of cytomegalovirus exposure and HLA in healthy donors. The data were produced by immunoSEQ multiplex PCR, yet TCRdb's version contains in-frame clones alone and is incomplete. The sample holds about 270,000 clones; 65% to 90% are singletons and the top ten take about 1%. Source material: PBMCs. The origin of the receptors is a woman aged 18-29 years in good health and CMV-seronegative.

V and J are TRBV27 and TRBJ2-7; perhaps TRBD2 as D (6 bases). V shed 8 bases and J shed 1 base, with 21 bases lying between them. CDR3 length: 16 residues. Germline CDR1 reads MNHEY; CDR2 reads SMNVEV (reference sequence). In DNA, the CDR3 is TGTGCCAGCTCCCCTCGCCGGGGGTCGATATCCTACGAGCAGTACTTC. Translated, it gives CASSPRRGSISYEQYF.

The V call is TRBV5-6, the J call TRBJ2-2; 8 nucleotides agree with TRBD2. CDR3 length: 15 residues. Germline CDR1 SGHDT, CDR2 YYEEEE. J lost 4 bases, V lost 0 bases, and 2 bases had no gene match. The DNA for the CDR3 is TGTGCCAGCAGCTTGGTACTAGCGGCCACCGGGGAGCTGTTTTTT. It yields the protein CASSLVLAATGELFF.

This rearrangement joins TRBV6-5 to TRBJ1-1; no definite D call. This CDR3 is 15 amino acids long. Trimming stripped 3 bases from V and 0 bases from J, with 11 bases between. Germline assignment: CDR1 MNHEY and CDR2 SVGAGI. The DNA for the CDR3 is TGTGCCAGCAGTTATGGAATCGGGATGAACACTGAAGCTTTCTTT. As protein: CASSYGIGMNTEAFF.

CDR3 in amino acids: CATLTGGAGTDTQYF. CDR3 bases: TGTGCCACCCTGACGGGGGGGGCTGGCACAGATACGCAGTATTTT. This sequence joins TRBV5-6 and TRBJ2-3; 8 nucleotides agree with TRBD2. Germline CDR1 is SGHDT and CDR2 is YYEEEE. Losses at the gene ends were 9 bases for V and 1 base for J; bases not matched to a gene: 10. The CDR3 has 15 residues.

The V and J genes are TRBV5-8 and TRBJ2-7; 7 positions match TRBD1. The junction had 8 bases not matched to a gene; V was cut back by 6 bases and J by 5 bases. The CDR3 runs 13 residues. Germline CDR1 reads SGHTS; CDR2 reads YDEGEE. For the CDR3, the DNA is TGTGCCAGCATCCGGGACAGATCGCACGAGCAGTACTTC. It codes for CASIRDRSHEQYF.

The rearrangement joins TRBV18 to TRBJ1-1; 7 bases are shared with TRBD1. This CDR3 has 13 residues. CDR1 KGHSH and CDR2 LQKENI come from the germline V gene. V gave up 4 bases and J gave up 1 base; unmatched junction bases: 0. The CDR3 coding sequence is TGTGCCAGCTCACAGGGGGCGAACACTGAAGCTTTCTTT. This sequence encodes CASSQGANTEAFF.

As for this clone: This same CDR3 is encoded by further DNA sequences in the sample. The rearrangement uses TRBV27 and TRBJ2-5, with D possibly TRBD2 on 6 matching bases. The CDR3 sequence is 14 residues long. V was clipped by 2 bases and J by 1 base, with 8 bases between them. Germline CDR1 and CDR2: MNHEY and SMNVEV (reference sequence). This CDR3 is CASSLLGGQETQYF. DNA for the CDR3: TGTGCCAGCAGTTTACTGGGGGGCCAAGAGACCCAGTACTTC.

V is TRBV30 and J is TRBJ2-1; 8 nucleotides match TRBD2. J lost 2 bases, V lost 1 base, and 4 bases had no gene match. CDR1 and CDR2 from the germline V gene are GTSNPN and SVGIG (reference sequence). This CDR3 region has 15 residues. The CDR3 loop reads CAWSEFGRAYNEQFF. The CDR3 bases are TGTGCCTGGAGTGAGTTCGGGAGGGCCTACAATGAGCAGTTCTTC.

The V call is TRBV4-2, the J call TRBJ2-3, with 8 bases fitting TRBD2. V was clipped by 8 bases and J by 5 bases; unmatched bases: 6. CDR3 length equals 13 residues. Germline V gives CDR1 LGHNA, CDR2 YNFKEQ. The CDR3, as DNA: TGTGCCAGCGTCGGGGGGGCGGGAGATACGCAGTATTTT. Protein: CASVGGAGDTQYF.

The CDR3 nucleotides read TGCGCCAACCCGACCGGCGACATGAACACTGAAGCTTTCTTT. Its translation is CANPTGDMNTEAFF. The chain employs TRBV5-1 and TRBJ1-1; no clear D gene. CDR3 length: 14 amino acids. From germline, CDR1 is SGHRS and CDR2 YFSETQ. V was trimmed by 9 bases and J by 0 bases, leaving 15 bases between them. The complete variable domain, with remaining parts taken from reference TRBV5-1 and TRBJ1-1, reads KAGVTQTPRYLIKTRGQQVTLSCSPISGHRSVSWYQQTPGQGLQFLFEYFSETQRNKGNFPGRFSGRQFSNSRSEMNVSTLELGDSALYLCANPTGDMNTEAFFGQGTRLTVV.

The rearrangement uses TRBV30 and TRBJ2-1, with D possibly TRBD2 on 7 matching bases. The CDR3 is 14 amino acids. Trimming cost V 2 bases and J 5 bases, with 13 bases left between them. Germline CDR1 GTSNPN, CDR2 SVGIG (reference sequence). The CDR3: CAWSWGGQNNEQFF. CDR3 DNA sequence: TGTGCCTGGAGTTGGGGGGGGCAGAACAATGAGCAGTTCTTC.

V and J are TRBV11-2 and TRBJ1-5; maybe TRBD1 (5 bases). Germline V gene data show CDR1 as SGHAT and CDR2 as FQNNGV. Trimming removed 5 bases from V and 2 bases from J, with 13 bases in between. This CDR3 region has 15 residues. The CDR3 spells CASSPAGIGNQPQHF. CDR3 bases: TGTGCCAGCAGCCCCGCAGGGATAGGCAATCAGCCCCAGCATTTT.

V usage is TRBV27 and J usage is TRBJ2-7, with D possibly being TRBD1 (5 bases). The CDR3 is 14 amino acids. V dropped 2 bases and J dropped 0 bases, with 8 bases sitting between them. The germline gives CDR1 MNHEY, CDR2 SMNVEV (reference sequence). The CDR3 spells CASSLDRSSYEQYF. The CDR3 coding sequence is TGTGCCAGCAGTTTAGACAGAAGCTCCTACGAGCAGTACTTC.

The chain combines TRBV30 with TRBJ1-1; D is possibly TRBD1 (6 bases). Trimming removed 8 bases from V and 6 bases from J, with 13 bases in between. Germline CDR1 is GTSNPN and CDR2 is SVGIG (reference sequence). The CDR3 runs 11 residues. CDR3 nucleotide sequence: TGTGCCGCTAAACAGGGCTCTGAAGCTTTCTTT. Its protein is CAAKQGSEAFF.

The chain carries TRBV29-1 and TRBJ2-3; 12 positions agree with TRBD2. The junction had 2 bases not matched to a gene; V was cut back by 6 bases and J by 1 base. From germline, CDR1 is SQVTM and CDR2 ANQGSEA. CDR3 length: 14 residues. CDR3 DNA: TGCAGCGTGAGACTAGCGGGGGGCACAGATACGCAGTATTTT. The encoded protein is CSVRLAGGTDTQYF.

This chain links TRBV5-1 with TRBJ2-7; D remains unclear. Germline CDR1 and CDR2: SGHRS and YFSETQ. V was cut by 5 bases and J by 4 bases, with 13 bases left in between. This CDR3 comprises 13 residues. CDR3 amino acids: CASSLIAAYEQYF. The CDR3 nucleotides read TGCGCCAGCAGTTTAATCGCGGCTTACGAGCAGTACTTC.

This clone was counted a single time. This sequence joins TRBV10-1 and TRBJ2-3; D might be TRBD2 (5 bases). This CDR3 spans 14 amino acids. V lost 0 bases and J 5 bases, leaving 9 bases between the germline ends. The V gene's germline CDR1 is WNHNN and CDR2 SYGVQD (reference sequence). Written as DNA, the CDR3 is TGCGCCAGCAGTGAGTCCGAGGGCTTAGATACGCAGTATTTT. It is translated as CASSESEGLDTQYF.

This chain uses TRBV7-2 with TRBJ2-1, with 8 bases lining up with TRBD1. Trimming removed 7 bases from V and 8 bases from J; junction bases left unmatched: 25. The CDR3 totals 19 residues. Per germline, CDR1 SGHTA and CDR2 FQGNSA. The CDR3 loop is CASKSRKVRDRGSRDEQFF. DNA for the CDR3: TGTGCCAGCAAATCCCGGAAGGTCCGCGACAGGGGCTCTCGGGATGAGCAGTTCTTC.

The chain is built from TRBV20-1 and TRBJ1-1; D gene unclear. This CDR3 has 10 residues. Germline V gene lookup returns CDR1 DFQATT and CDR2 SNEGSKA (reference sequence). CDR3 nucleotides: TGCAGGGGCCTTAACACTGAAGCTTTCTTT. Residues: CRGLNTEAFF.

The J gene is TRBJ2-7, the V gene TRBV5-1, with D perhaps TRBD2 (6 bases). CDR1 and CDR2 from the germline V gene are SGHRS and YFSETQ. Trimming removed 3 bases from V and 3 bases from J, with 25 bases in between. This CDR3 contains 18 residues. Written as DNA, the CDR3 is TGCGCCAGCAGCTATAGCCCACCGACCGGGACTGTCGTCTACGAGCAGTACTTC. As protein: CASSYSPPTGTVVYEQYF.

The V gene is TRBV9, the J gene TRBJ2-4; TRBD2 matches at 11 bases. The length of the CDR3 is 18 residues. V dropped 4 bases and J dropped 0; count of bases not matched to a gene: 9. CDR1 and CDR2 (germline): SGDLS, YYNGEE. The CDR3 DNA reads TGTGCCAGCAGCCCTACACAGGGACTAGCGGTAGCCAAAAACATTCAGTACTTC. Translating gives CASSPTQGLAVAKNIQYF.

The rearrangement uses TRBV6-5 and TRBJ1-2; possibly TRBD1 for D (6 bases). Trimming took off 7 bases at V and 2 bases at J, with 14 bases between the two ends. The length of the CDR3 is 14 residues. Germline V CDR1 and CDR2: MNHEY, SVGAGI. The CDR3: CASTSDRTNYGYTF. As DNA, the CDR3 is TGTGCCAGCACTTCGGACAGAACAAACTATGGCTACACCTTC.

The chain has TRBV7-9 and TRBJ1-2, with 10 bases identical to TRBD1. CDR3 size: 16 residues. Germline CDR1 reads SEHNR; CDR2 reads FQNEAQ (reference sequence). V trimming: 0 bases; J trimming: 4 bases; junction bases outside the gene matches: 5. The chain's CDR3 is CASSLATGGLVYGYTF. DNA for the CDR3: TGTGCCAGCAGCTTAGCGACAGGGGGCCTGGTCTATGGCTACACCTTC.

This sequence joins TRBV7-2 and TRBJ2-7; TRBD1 matches 10 bases. CDR1 is SGHTA, CDR2 FQGNSA, per germline. V gave up 3 bases and J gave up 4 bases; unmatched junction bases: 3. The CDR3 has 14 residues. The CDR3 sequence is CASSFDRGPYEQYF. In DNA form, the CDR3 reads TGTGCCAGCAGCTTTGACAGGGGGCCATACGAGCAGTACTTC.